The clone carrying this T cell receptor (beta chain) turned up a few times. The antigen is not known. The CDR3 contains 13 residues. Germline CDR1 and CDR2: SEHNR and FQNEAQ (reference sequence). J lost 8 bases, V lost 5 bases, and 5 bases had no gene match. The sample belongs to a study of T cell repertoires in cytomegalovirus infection. Study at large: HLA-B-restricted CMV epitopes that are well studied were used alongside recently identified HLA-C-restricted ones. Both a matching HLA type and CMV infection were indicated by public TCR beta signatures. The study's findings and limits: Carriers of CMV and the relevant HLA type were discriminated by public TCR beta frequency.

TCRdb reprocessed the reads with MiXCR, giving one entry per CDR3 protein. The table has some 920,000 distinct CDR3 sequences, less than 40% seen once; the top ten hold around 15%. This chain joins TRBV7-9 and TRBJ2-1; TRBD2 aligns across 8 bases. The sequencing here drew on cultured CD8+ T cells from PBMCs, taken from culture after CMV antigen stimulation. The clonotype was recovered from a human donor in good health (CMV status not recorded). Some clones in this sample may be carry-over from other donors' samples. CDR3 sequence (DNA): TGTGCCAGCAGCCCCCGGGAGGGTCATGAGCAGTTCTTC. The encoded protein is CASSPREGHEQFF.